Sequencing of this T cell receptor beta chain was carried out in a study of CD8+ T cells in alopecia areata. Comments on this clone: Its cognate antigen is unknown.

Treatment here: oral pan-JAK inhibitor, 5-10 mg twice daily. Punch biopsies of lesional scalp, plus peripheral blood, were taken from alopecia areata patients. The CDR3 runs to 14 residues. V shed 6 bases and J shed 6 bases, with 19 bases lying between them. Germline V CDR1 and CDR2: SQVTM, ANQGSEA. RNA, once extracted, was reverse transcribed into cDNA for use as the sequencing template. TCRdb's copy holds only in-frame clones and misses some; the assay was immunoSEQ multiplex PCR. The sample includes approximately 210,000 clones, roughly three fifths of them seen just once. Overall study findings and caveats: Many of the expanded lesional clones endured in scalp and blood while on tofacitinib. Clonality exceeded that of normal scalp in lesional scalp, most notably in alopecia totalis/universalis.

Sequenced here: CD4+ T cells sorted from blood, sampled between weeks 47 and 50, from a patient treated with tofacitinib. The genes are TRBV29-1 and TRBJ2-3; D possibly corresponds to TRBD2 (5 bases). This receptor was obtained from a human donor with alopecia areata. CDR3 DNA: TGCAGCGTCCAAGCCGGACGCCAGCGGGATACGCAGTATTTT. As protein: CSVQAGRQRDTQYF.